The entry below gives a single TCR beta chain sequence along with its context. The data are from a study of CXCR3-negative and CXCR3-positive naive CD8 T cells. Preparation of TRB cDNA libraries relied on 5' RACE carrying UMI labels. From its re-call of the 5' RACE reads, TCRdb lists each CDR3 protein once, without DNA. Its table records 70,000 to 100,000 distinct CDR3 sequences. With a few hundred thousand cells each, the CD8+ T cell subsets were individually sorted in triplicate. Germline lookup yields CDR1 LNHDA and CDR2 SQIVND (reference sequence). There are 14 residues in the CDR3. The sample consisted of naive CXCR3- CD8+ T cells from blood. Subset specified: CD45RO-CCR7+CD27+CD95- naive CD8+ T cells lacking CXCR3 (TNR3-). The chain links TRBV19 to TRBJ2-7. The source of this sequence is a human donor in good health. Some clones in this sample may be carry-over from other donors' samples. The chain's CDR3 is CASSVTGGSYEQYF.